These 8 T cell receptor beta chains share one sample of origin, sequenced in a study of T cells in Graves' hyperthyroidism and ophthalmopathy. TCR beta CDR3 regions were amplified from RNA. TCR CDR3 regions were first amplified by RT-PCR with HTBI primers. TCRdb fed the multiplex PCR reads into MiXCR, producing one record per CDR3 protein. Here the sample spans over 250,000 distinct CDR3 sequences, under 30% being singletons. Sequencing was done on a sample of blood. Every receptor here comes from a middle-aged man with Graves' hyperthyroidism that later progressed to Graves' ophthalmopathy.

CDR3 residues: CASSQRREYGYTF. In DNA, the CDR3 is TGTGCCAGCAGCCAAAGGAGGGAGTATGGCTACACCTTC. This chain links TRBV4-2 with TRBJ1-2; D not certain. The CDR3 is 13 amino acids. V gave up 2 bases and J gave up 5 bases, with 9 bases separating them. In germline, CDR1 is LGHNA, CDR2 YNFKEQ.

This clonotype was recorded at least ten times. This chain links TRBV5-1 with TRBJ1-2, with TRBD1 as a possible D gene (5 bases). The CDR3 runs to 16 residues. V dropped 0 bases and J dropped 8 bases, with 20 bases sitting between them. The germline CDR1 and CDR2 sequences are SGHRS and YFSETQ. This CDR3 is CASSLARRESGKGYTF. CDR3 nucleotides: TGCGCCAGCAGCTTGGCCAGGAGGGAGTCAGGGAAAGGCTACACCTTC.

The sample holds many counts of this clonotype. This rearrangement joins TRBV19 to TRBJ2-7; 15 nucleotides line up with TRBD2. The germline V gene has CDR1 LNHDA and CDR2 SQIVND (reference sequence). The junction had 9 bases not matched to a gene; V was cut back by 6 bases and J by 3 bases. The CDR3 runs to 17 residues. CDR3 sequence: CASSWGLAGGRNYEQYF. For the CDR3, the DNA is TGTGCCAGTAGCTGGGGACTAGCGGGAGGACGTAACTACGAGCAGTACTTC.

This clonotype was observed at least ten times. V gene TRBV4-1 combines with J gene TRBJ2-5; D is undetermined. Trimming shortened V by 0 bases and J by 4 bases, and 3 bases separated the two germline ends. The CDR3 totals 12 residues. CDR1 and CDR2 (germline): MGHRA, YSYEKL. CDR3 nucleotide sequence: TGCGCCAGCAGCCAAGAGAGAGAGACCCAGTACTTC. Encoded protein: CASSQERETQYF.

There are many counts of this clonotype. The chain has TRBV20-1 and TRBJ2-5; D ambiguous. This CDR3 spans 16 amino acids. Germline CDR1 is DFQATT and CDR2 is SNEGSKA (reference sequence). The V and J ends lost 0 bases and 3 bases respectively, with 17 bases between them. The CDR3 is CSARDGQAPWEETQYF. CDR3 bases: TGCAGTGCTAGAGATGGGCAGGCCCCATGGGAAGAGACCCAGTACTTC.

This clonotype was recorded at least ten times. The genes are TRBV3-1 and TRBJ1-2, with TRBD1 matching over 9 bases. V was clipped by 3 bases and J by 6 bases; unmatched bases: 11. This CDR3 has 16 amino acids. Germline lookup yields CDR1 LGHDT and CDR2 YNNKEL (reference sequence). Written as DNA, the CDR3 is TGTGCCAGCAGCCAGGGCCCGTCGGGACAGGGAGATGGCTACACCTTC. Protein product: CASSQGPSGQGDGYTF.

This clonotype appeared many times. V usage is TRBV3-1 and J usage is TRBJ2-7; TRBD1 matches 10 bases. Germline V gene data show CDR1 as LGHDT and CDR2 as YNNKEL (reference sequence). This CDR3 contains 15 residues. V gave up 6 bases and J gave up 2 bases; unmatched junction bases: 7. In DNA form, the CDR3 reads TGTGCCAGCAGTCGTGCCGGGACAGGGGCCTACGAGCAGTACTTC. This encodes CASSRAGTGAYEQYF.

There are many counts of this clonotype. The V call is TRBV12-3 or TRBV12-4, the J call TRBJ2-2, with D possibly being TRBD2 (5 bases). This CDR3 has 15 amino acids. Trimming cost V 2 bases and J 8 bases, with 15 bases left between them. CDR3 bases: TGTGCCAGCAGTTTAACGGGAAGGAGTTTAGGGGAGCTGTTTTTT. Encoded protein: CASSLTGRSLGELFF.